This TCR beta chain was retrieved from a study of shared clonotypes between healthy human individuals. Study-wide background: Sampling drew on donors who were a couple of women and three men aged 18 to 49. Study-wide results and caveats: Exclusively blood specimens were collected; tissue repertoires likely differ.

For unsorted PBMC, 300 ng DNA per replicate equaled 32,000 or so T cell genomes. In the authors' methods: Without quality scores, immunoSEQ junctional reads could not be filtered like full-length reads. TCRdb's copy holds only in-frame clones and misses some; the assay was immunoSEQ multiplex PCR. V and J calls plus clone size are reproduced from that table; the DNA served to infer D and trimming. The table has fewer than 500,000 clones, 60% to 80% seen once; the top ten hold 9.5% to 15%. Trimming removed 8 bases from V and 3 bases from J; junction bases left unmatched: 5. From germline, CDR1 is MNHNS and CDR2 SASEGT. There are 14 residues in the CDR3. This clone was seen ten or more times. No antigen is known for it.

This chain connects TRBV6-1 to TRBJ2-1; TRBD2 matches 9 bases. This TCR was sampled from a woman aged 40-49 years in good health. Some clones in this sample may be carry-over from other donors' samples. The sequencing sample was made of PBMCs. CDR3 nucleotides: TGTGCCAGCCTCTCTAGCGGGATCTACAATGAGCAGTTCTTC. Protein: CASLSSGIYNEQFF.